The source of this T cell receptor beta chain is a study of shared clonotypes between healthy human individuals (dated by TCRdb to 2018 to 2021). As for the study more broadly: The cohort included three men and a couple of women between 18 and 49 years of age. Per donor, leukapheresis produced somewhere between about 0.94 and 10 billion PBMCs. Blood TCR repertoires of about 5 healthy adults were deeply sequenced to estimate repertoire size and the extent of clonotype sharing between individuals. Per donor, three plates each were used for CD4 naive and CD4 memory, two for CD8 naive, and one for CD8 memory. To increase sequencing depth and limit assay-specific biases, TCR repertoire library preparation and sequencing were carried out by different laboratories using diverse techniques.

The research as a whole found: Pairwise subsampling indicated that sequencing depth was expected to affect the degree of clonotype sharing among donors. When a few donors were compared, the shared fraction of clonotypes was approximately 5% for naive CD4, approximately 3.5% for naive CD8, more than 2% for memory CD4, and less than 0.45% for memory CD8. Estimated clonotype richness was generally larger for naive than for memory subsets. Even with the large sequencing depth, rarefaction of the sorted-subset datasets indicated that sequencing was incomplete. Sampling was restricted to blood, and TCR repertoires in tissues likely differ from the TCR repertoires found in blood. Higher generation probabilities were observed for clonotypes shared by all four sorted-subset donors than for non-shared clonotypes. Because the study included only a small number of donors, the genetic and exposure-history diversity represented was limited.

Donors were healthy HIV-negative adults with no recently reported acute infections or vaccinations. Every donor was a Caucasian adult residing in Nashville, Tennessee, USA. CD4+ T cells were enriched by magnetic negative selection; naive cells were then positively selected on CD45RA, and the negative fraction formed the memory subset. After blood collection by leukapheresis, PBMCs were isolated using Ficoll-Histopaque density gradient centrifugation and then cryopreserved in the vapor phase of liquid nitrogen. Analytical flow cytometry was used to check the purity and quantity of each magnetically sorted T cell population. From each sorted fraction, genomic DNA was isolated and quantified by UV absorbance on a Nanodrop 2000c. Using the deep immunoSEQ assay, multiplex PCR amplified TCR CDR3 regions from genomic DNA. Extracted genomic DNA from each cell subset was spread evenly across all wells of several immunoSEQ 96-well plates, with each plate serving as a replicate. Each replicate PCR for sorted subsets received 150 to 250 ng genomic DNA, equal to tens of thousands of T cell genomes. The purified libraries were quantified using a Qubit 3.0 fluorometer, sized with a Bioanalyzer 2100, and then quantified again using the KAPA Library Quantification kit. Each immunoSEQ 96-well plate was sequenced on its own single-read 150-cycle Illumina NextSeq 550 flow cell. In the original analysis: Because the immunoSEQ output held only junctional sequences and lacked quality scores, the filtering could not match the filtering applied to full-length reads. To assign V/J genes and CDR3, sequences were annotated using PyIR, a Python wrapper for IgBLAST v1.9, with IMGT germline references. Reads were removed for weak V/J assignments (E-value above 1e-6), missing CDR3, stop codons, out-of-frame junctions, or ambiguous translated residues. A V3J clonotype was defined by an identical inferred V gene, J gene, and CDR3 amino acid sequence. To compute the percentage overlap between repertoires, the number of shared unique clonotypes was divided by the size of the smaller repertoire. Three approaches were used to assess repertoire richness: RTK rarefaction, the Chao1 estimator, and Recon v2.1 estimates of unobserved clonotypes. Generation probabilities for all TCRbeta clonotypes obtained by the gDNA method from several donors were computed using OLGA. The source is immuneACCESS, and TCRdb retained only in-frame sequences with V and J called. Part of the clones is not carried over; for the studies checked, unresolved V genes explain less than half of this, and the remainder is unexplained. V, J and clone size were drawn from that table, and D and trimming were deduced from the DNA. The sample table shows about 1.1 million clones, and approximately 80% are seen once. 0.61% of the sample lies in the top ten.

The CDR3 spans 14 residues, from the cysteine through the phenylalanine. Of the read, only the CDR3 DNA is kept; its 42 bases are in frame from base 1. V lost 6 bases and J lost 5 bases; the stretch between them is 16 bases long. The germline V gene (reference sequence) gives CDR1 as SEHNR and CDR2 as FQNEAQ. Worth noting for this clone: Which antigen it targets is not known. Base qualities are not at hand, and no much larger clone is one base apart.

Sequencing was performed on memory CD4+ T cells from PBMCs. Explained via the paper, the cell subset or site label denotes: CD45RA-negative fraction. The receptor's source is a man between 18 and 29 years old in good health. Some clones in this sample may be carry-over from other donors' samples. The chain employs TRBV7-9 and TRBJ1-2; confidence is insufficient to name the D gene. The CDR3 has the sequence CASRGSAFGYGYTF. The DNA sequence is TGTGCCAGCAGAGGGTCAGCCTTTGGGTATGGCTACACCTTC.